This entry lists 13 T cell receptor beta chains sequenced from one sample in a study of CD8 T cells in ankylosing spondylitis. Regarding the study as a whole: Characteristic of ankylosing spondylitis blood, it appeared, was a TCR beta motif comprising about eight highly homologous variants.

TCRdb re-called the 5' RACE reads with MiXCR, one entry per CDR3 protein. The profile shows fewer than 450,000 distinct CDR3 sequences, 15% to 20% of them singletons. Which antigens these TCRs recognize remains unknown. Sequencing was carried out using blood, either unsorted or a sorted T cell fraction (not recorded which). The receptors derive from a male donor with ankylosing spondylitis.

This clonotype has just a few counts. The J gene is TRBJ1-6, the V gene TRBV7-8; 7 bases are a match to TRBD1. The J segment lost 8 bases and the V segment lost 4 bases, leaving 8 bases of the junction unmatched. CDR1 is SGHVS, CDR2 FQNEAQ, per germline. The length of the CDR3 is 15 residues. The CDR3 spells CASSSGAGGYSPLHF. DNA of the CDR3: TGTGCCAGCAGCTCCGGGGCAGGGGGTTATTCACCCCTCCACTTT.

This clonotype was recorded at least ten times. The V and J genes are TRBV5-5 and TRBJ2-1; 9 bases fit TRBD2. The CDR3 is 17 residues long. Losses at the gene ends were 3 bases for V and 2 bases for J; bases not matched to a gene: 9. Looked up from germline, CDR1 is SGHKS and CDR2 is YYEKEE (reference sequence). The CDR3, as DNA: TGTGCCAGCAGCTGGGGGTTTGAGCGGGAGGCCTACAATGAGCAGTTCTTC. It codes for CASSWGFEREAYNEQFF.

CDR3 residues: CSAPGTGVPEAFF. The CDR3 DNA sequence: TGCAGTGCCCCCGGGACAGGGGTACCTGAAGCTTTCTTT. The V and J genes are TRBV20-1 and TRBJ1-1; 10 bases line up with TRBD1. The CDR3 spans 13 residues. Trimming at V came to 6 bases and at J to 6 bases, leaving 7 bases not matched to a gene. Germline-derived CDR1 and CDR2 are DFQATT and SNEGSKA (reference sequence).

This clonotype was picked up a small number of times. The V gene is TRBV25-1, the J gene TRBJ1-3; weak D call: TRBD1 (6 bases). CDR3 length equals 14 residues. Per germline, CDR1 MGHDK and CDR2 SYGVNS. The V end lost 2 bases, the J end lost 8 bases, and 13 bases lay between the germline ends. The CDR3 region has the DNA TGTGCCAGCAGTGAAAGGAGAAGGGGGGACACCATATATTTT. This sequence encodes CASSERRRGDTIYF. Complete variable domain (other parts from reference TRBV25-1 and TRBJ1-3): EADIYQTPRYLVIGTGKKITLECSQTMGHDKMYWYQQDPGMELHLIHYSYGVNSTEKGDLSSESTVSRIRTEHFPLTLESARPSHTSQYLCASSERRRGDTIYFGEGSWLTVV.

CDR3 sequence: CASSPRQGLDEKLFF. The CDR3 nucleotides are TGTGCCAGCAGCCCCCGACAGGGACTAGATGAAAAACTGTTTTTT. This chain links TRBV4-2 with TRBJ1-4, with TRBD1 identical over 7 bases. Germline trimming cut 4 bases from V and 6 bases from J; bases unmatched to any gene: 8. Germline CDR1 and CDR2: LGHNA and YNFKEQ. The CDR3 consists of 15 residues.

The sample holds many counts of this clonotype. This chain links TRBV7-9 with TRBJ2-7; perhaps D is TRBD1 or TRBD2 (5 bases each). V shed 4 bases and J shed 3 bases, with 16 bases lying between them. Germline CDR1 is SEHNR and CDR2 is FQNEAQ (reference sequence). CDR3 length: 15 amino acids. The CDR3: CASSSWGRAFYEQYF. CDR3 sequence (DNA): TGTGCCAGCAGCTCATGGGGACGGGCGTTCTACGAGCAGTACTTC.

This clonotype occurred a few times. The chain uses TRBV20-1 and TRBJ2-7; 8 nucleotides line up with TRBD1. The CDR3 has 14 amino acids. The germline gives CDR1 DFQATT, CDR2 SNEGSKA (reference sequence). V shed 5 bases, J shed 1 base, and the junction held 7 bases outside the gene matches. The CDR3 sequence is CSASSGTGSYEQYF. As DNA, the CDR3 is TGCAGTGCTTCCTCCGGGACAGGTTCCTACGAGCAGTACTTC.

This clonotype was seen at least ten times. The chain is built from TRBV15 and TRBJ2-3; D is uncertain. With 0 bases removed from V and 2 bases from J, the gap between germline ends came to 9 bases. The CDR3 has 15 amino acids. Germline V gene lookup returns CDR1 LNHNV and CDR2 YYDKDF (reference sequence). In nucleotides, the CDR3 is TGTGCCACCAGCAGAGATGACCTCCCCACAGATACGCAGTATTTT. Translated, it gives CATSRDDLPTDTQYF.

The gene calls are TRBV27 and TRBJ2-7, with D possibly being TRBD1 (6 bases). The CDR3 consists of 14 residues. V was pared by 6 bases and J by 6 bases, with 18 bases between. CDR1 and CDR2 (germline): MNHEY, SMNVEV (reference sequence). In DNA form, the CDR3 reads TGTGCCAGCAGCCCCCGGGACACGGTCTTCGAGCAGTACTTC. It is translated as CASSPRDTVFEQYF.

The chain links TRBV6-5 to TRBJ1-2, with 12 bases lining up with TRBD1. V was clipped by 2 bases and J by 8 bases; unmatched bases: 6. CDR1 is MNHEY, CDR2 SVGAGI, per germline. This CDR3 has 15 residues. CDR3 in DNA: TGTGCCAGCAGTTACGGGACAGGGGGCGAACGGGGCTACACCTTC. This sequence encodes CASSYGTGGERGYTF.

This rearrangement joins TRBV9 to TRBJ2-1, with 8 bases fitting TRBD2. The V gene end was trimmed by 2 bases and the J gene end by 4 bases; junction bases not matched to a gene: 2. Germline V gives CDR1 SGDLS, CDR2 YYNGEE. This CDR3 comprises 14 residues. CDR3 in amino acids: CASSVTSEYNEQFF. CDR3 DNA sequence: TGTGCCAGCAGCGTGACTAGCGAATACAATGAGCAGTTCTTC.

This clonotype was seen at least ten times. The rearrangement joins TRBV15 to TRBJ2-7; D not certain. The CDR3 spans 13 residues. V was clipped by 0 bases and J by 2 bases, with 5 bases between them. Germline CDR1 reads LNHNV; CDR2 reads YYDKDF (reference sequence). The CDR3 nucleotides read TGTGCCACCAGCAGAGATCCGGCCTACGAGCAGTACTTC. Protein product: CATSRDPAYEQYF.

This clonotype was observed a handful of times. This chain links TRBV5-1 with TRBJ2-7; D call uncertain. Germline assignment: CDR1 SGHRS and CDR2 YFSETQ. Trimming left V 5 bases short and J 0 bases short, with 9 bases between. CDR3 length equals 13 residues. The CDR3 sequence: CASRFHSSYEQYF. The DNA of the CDR3 is TGCGCCAGCAGGTTCCACAGCTCCTACGAGCAGTACTTC.